This section outlines one T cell receptor beta chain sequence together with its context. Antigen: not known. These data are taken from a study of shared clonotypes between healthy human individuals. Notes on the study in general: The authors sampled blood alone, and tissue repertoires likely differ. With few donors, the genetic and exposure-history diversity represented was limited. It was observed that around 5% of naive CD4 clonotypes were shared across a handful of donors.

Trimming took off 0 bases at V and 5 bases at J, with 9 bases between the two ends. Germline V CDR1 and CDR2: SGHRS, YFSETQ. The CDR3 length is 14 residues. The deep-level immunoSEQ assay was used. Assay: immunoSEQ multiplex PCR; the TCRdb copy retains only in-frame clones and omits some. The sample lists 2,100,000 or so clones; approximately 95% were seen once. This sequence was found in a man between 18 and 29 years old in good health. Sequencing was done on a sample of naive CD4+ T cells sorted from blood. Documented subset: CD45RA+ positively selected. The chain couples TRBV5-1 to TRBJ1-5; D is ambiguous. The CDR3 DNA sequence: TGCGCCAGCAGCTTGGACACATCCCATCAGCCCCAGCATTTT. As protein: CASSLDTSHQPQHF.